The present T cell receptor (beta chain) was sequenced within a study of cytomegalovirus exposure and HLA in healthy donors. As for the study in general: The Caucasian-associated ancestry cluster contained 81% of the roughly 370 genotyped donors. Whole-study findings and limits: A previous analysis found most TCR beta V segments productive roughly 87% or roughly 30% of the time.

PCR used 60 Vbeta primers and 13 Jbeta primers. Repertoires were generated with immunoSEQ multiplex PCR, while TCRdb's copy carries only in-frame clones and drops some. The data show about 64,000 clones, with 60% to 85% seen just once and about 4.8% held by the top ten. Per the germline V gene, CDR1 is GTSNPN and CDR2 is SVGIG (reference sequence). CDR3 size: 14 residues. V trimming: 2 bases; J trimming: 3 bases; junction bases outside the gene matches: 6. With respect to this clone: Its matching antigen is unknown.

Source material: PBMCs. This chain joins TRBV30 and TRBJ2-7, with 8 bases matching TRBD1. This clonotype was obtained from a male donor in good health and CMV-seropositive. CDR3 nucleotides: TGTGCCTGGAGTAGAGCAGGGGGCTTCTACGAGCAGTACTTC. Translation gives CAWSRAGGFYEQYF.